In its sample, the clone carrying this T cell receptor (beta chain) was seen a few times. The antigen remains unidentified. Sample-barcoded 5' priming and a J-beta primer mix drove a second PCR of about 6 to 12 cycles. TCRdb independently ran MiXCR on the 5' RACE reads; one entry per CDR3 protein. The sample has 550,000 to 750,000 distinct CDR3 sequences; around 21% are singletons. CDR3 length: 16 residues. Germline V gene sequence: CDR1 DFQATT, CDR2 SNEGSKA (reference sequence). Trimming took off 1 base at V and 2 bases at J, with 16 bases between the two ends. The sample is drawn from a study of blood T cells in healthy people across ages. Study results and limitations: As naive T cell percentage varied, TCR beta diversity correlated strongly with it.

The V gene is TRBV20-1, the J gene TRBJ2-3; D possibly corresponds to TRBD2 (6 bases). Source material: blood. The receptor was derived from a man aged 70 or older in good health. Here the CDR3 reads CSARGLPGGPTDTQYF. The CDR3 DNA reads TGCAGTGCTAGAGGCCTACCCGGGGGTCCCACAGATACGCAGTATTTT.